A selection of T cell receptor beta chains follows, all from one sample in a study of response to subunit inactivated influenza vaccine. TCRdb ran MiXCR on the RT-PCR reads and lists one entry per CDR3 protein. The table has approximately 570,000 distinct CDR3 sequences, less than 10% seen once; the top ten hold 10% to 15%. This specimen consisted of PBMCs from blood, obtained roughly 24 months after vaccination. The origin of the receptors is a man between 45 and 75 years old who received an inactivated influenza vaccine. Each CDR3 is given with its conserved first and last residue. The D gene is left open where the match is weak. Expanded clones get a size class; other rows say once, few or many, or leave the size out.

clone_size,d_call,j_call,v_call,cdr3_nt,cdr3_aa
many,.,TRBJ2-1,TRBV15,TGTGCCACCAGCAGAGATCTGGCAGGCTCCTACAATGAGCAGTTCTTC,CATSRDLAGSYNEQFF
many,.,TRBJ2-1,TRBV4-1,TGCGCCAGCAGCCAAGAAGTCCTTTACAATGAGCAGTTCTTC,CASSQEVLYNEQFF
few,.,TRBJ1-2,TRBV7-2,TGTGCCAGCAGCCCAGATACAGGGCTCTATGGCTACACCTTC,CASSPDTGLYGYTF
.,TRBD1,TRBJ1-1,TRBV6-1,TGTGCCAGCAGGGGGACAGGTTCATCTGAAGCTTTCTTT,CASRGTGSSEAFF
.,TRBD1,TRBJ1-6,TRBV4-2,TGTGCCAGCAGCCAAGTGGAGGGGGGGACAGCTAATTCACCCCTCCACTTT,CASSQVEGGTANSPLHF
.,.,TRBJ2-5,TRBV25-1,TGTGCCAGCAGTGAATCGGCCAGATTCGAGGAGACCCAGTACTTC,CASSESARFEETQYF
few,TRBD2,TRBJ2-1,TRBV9,TGTGCCAGCAGCGTAGGTCCAGCGGGAGGGCCCCACAATGAGCAGTTCTTC,CASSVGPAGGPHNEQFF
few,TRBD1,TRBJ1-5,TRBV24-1,TGTGCCACCAGTGATTCAGGGGGCGCGGGCAATCAGCCCCAGCATTTT,CATSDSGGAGNQPQHF
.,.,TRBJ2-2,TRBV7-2,TGTGCCAGCAAGCCGGGGGCTGGGGACACCGGGGAGCTGTTTTTT,CASKPGAGDTGELFF
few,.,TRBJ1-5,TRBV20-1,TGCAGTGCTAGGGAAGGGACACACGGTCAGCCCCAGCATTTT,CSAREGTHGQPQHF
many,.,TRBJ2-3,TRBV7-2,TGTGCCAGCAGCTTAGCGGTCGGTTTTGGGACAGATACGCAGTATTTT,CASSLAVGFGTDTQYF
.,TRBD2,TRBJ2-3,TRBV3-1,TGTGCCAGCAGCCACGGAAGCGGGAGGTATACGCAGTATTTT,CASSHGSGRYTQYF
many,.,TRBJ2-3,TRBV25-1,TGTGCCAGCAGGAGGGGTGGTTCCAACACAGATACGCAGTATTTT,CASRRGGSNTDTQYF
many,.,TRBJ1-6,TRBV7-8,TGTGCCAGCAGCTTAGGGGTCCAGGGCGCTTCACCCCTCCACTTT,CASSLGVQGASPLHF
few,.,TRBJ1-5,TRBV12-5,TGTGCTAGTGGTTTTGACAGCAATCAGCCCCAGCATTTT,CASGFDSNQPQHF
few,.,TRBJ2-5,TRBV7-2,TGTGCCAGCAGCCCGCGATGGGACGAGACCCAGTACTTC,CASSPRWDETQYF
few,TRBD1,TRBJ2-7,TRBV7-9,TGTGCCAGCAGCCTCGACCCGGGACAGGGGAGCTACGAGCAGTACTTC,CASSLDPGQGSYEQYF
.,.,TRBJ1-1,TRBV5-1,TGCGCCAGCAGCCAATTGCAGGCGGGGAGTGAAGCTTTCTTT,CASSQLQAGSEAFF
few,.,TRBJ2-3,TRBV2,TGTGCCAGCAGTGACGACGGAACTACTAGCACAGATACGCAGTATTTT,CASSDDGTTSTDTQYF
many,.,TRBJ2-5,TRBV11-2,TGTGCCAGCAGCTCTTCACTGAGGGAGACCCAGTACTTC,CASSSSLRETQYF
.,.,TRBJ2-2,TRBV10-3,TGTGCCATCAGTAATCGGGGGGCGGAAACCGGGGAGCTGTTTTTT,CAISNRGAETGELFF
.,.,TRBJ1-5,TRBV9,TGTGCCAGCAGTGAGGGGGTTAGCAATCAGCCCCAGCATTTT,CASSEGVSNQPQHF